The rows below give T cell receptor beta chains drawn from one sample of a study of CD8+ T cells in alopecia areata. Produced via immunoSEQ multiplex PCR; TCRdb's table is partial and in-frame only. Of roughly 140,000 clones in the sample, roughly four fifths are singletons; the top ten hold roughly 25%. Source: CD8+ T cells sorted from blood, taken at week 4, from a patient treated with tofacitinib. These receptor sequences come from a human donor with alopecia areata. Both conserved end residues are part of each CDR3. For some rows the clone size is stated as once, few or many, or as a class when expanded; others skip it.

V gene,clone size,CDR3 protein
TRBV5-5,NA,CASSSPTSYEQYF
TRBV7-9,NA,CASSSGSWPSQETQYF
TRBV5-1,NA,CASSLSQGLWYEQYF
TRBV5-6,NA,CASSLGLARNEQYF
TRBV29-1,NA,CSVEEAGAGETQYF
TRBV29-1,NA,CSVAGAGWAEAFF
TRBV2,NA,CASRLAGGGDYEQYF
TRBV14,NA,CASSHSGGPYNEQFF
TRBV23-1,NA,CASSQSTGAIYEQYF
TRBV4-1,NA,CASSHDGGYNEQFF
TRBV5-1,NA,CASSPVLLSQYEQYF
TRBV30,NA,CAWSVGQGNGYTF
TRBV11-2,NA,CASSLDQETQYF
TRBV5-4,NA,CASSPGTSGGAAYNEQFF
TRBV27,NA,CASSSRPQGAGKTQYF
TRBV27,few,CASSSPREFQETQYF
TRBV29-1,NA,CSVEDNGGEQYF
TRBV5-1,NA,CASSLGPGADTQYF
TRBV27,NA,CASSPAGQSYEQYF
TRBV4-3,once,CASSQDQDGGGEETQYF
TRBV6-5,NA,CASSYSSTGGETQYF
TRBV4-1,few,CASSQASGPYEQYF
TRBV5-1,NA,CASSWVGDGYTF
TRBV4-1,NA,CASSQGTGTATYEQYF
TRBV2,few,CASTGTVNTGELFF
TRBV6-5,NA,CASSPSPDRTRELFF
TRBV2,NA,CASSDGRLGGTQYF
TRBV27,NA,CASGNYNEQFF
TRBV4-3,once,CASSQEGLTSYEQYF
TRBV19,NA,CASSIPGTYEQYF
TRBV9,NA,CASSHNLQRGPGNEQFF
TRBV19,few,CASSVSSGGTYEQYF
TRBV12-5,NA,CASGRTGENGYTF
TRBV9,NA,CASSVWGLAASDEQFF
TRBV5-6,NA,CASSLDRDYEQFF
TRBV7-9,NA,CASSLGVGEQYF
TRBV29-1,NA,CSVELVMGITGELFF
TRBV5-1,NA,CASSFLRDRGNTGELFF
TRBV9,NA,CASSVDLLAGGNEQFF
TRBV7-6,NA,CASSFRASAETQYF
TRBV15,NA,CATSRGLGSTDTQYF
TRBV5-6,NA,CASSLVQGDNEQYF
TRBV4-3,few,CASSLHRTGFKVAGANVLTF
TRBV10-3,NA,CAISGHLAGASNEQFF
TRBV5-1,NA,CASSLVGPYSGANVLTF
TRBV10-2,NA,CASSETGFAAYEQYF
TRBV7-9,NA,CASSQGVYEQYF
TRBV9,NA,CASSALPTGDRDNEQFF
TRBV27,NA,CASNEARGNTGELFF
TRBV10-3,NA,CAILRTGWGKNIQYF
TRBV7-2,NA,CASSLRTGIYEQYF